The clone carrying this T cell receptor (beta chain) has a count of ten or more. Autoimmune disease history or systemic immunosuppression led to patient exclusion. This sample is part of a study of OX40 agonist ivuxolimab in advanced cancers. Profiling relied on immunoSEQ multiplex PCR, and the TCRdb table lists in-frame clones only, not all of them. Of about 64,000 clones in the sample, roughly 80% were seen once. Germline assignment: CDR1 MNHEY and CDR2 SVGAGI. The V and J ends lost 7 bases and 11 bases respectively, with 24 bases between them. There are 14 residues in the CDR3. The rearrangement links TRBV6-5 to TRBJ2-7, with D hard to call. This TCR was sampled from an adult with an advanced solid tumor such as melanoma, head and neck, liver or kidney cancer. Sequenced here: CD4+ or CD8+ T cells sorted from blood, sampled in a trial of the OX40 agonist ivuxolimab. The CDR3 DNA is TGTGCCAGCACTCCTATGTCGGGCCTCTACTTGGAGTACTTC. Amino acid sequence: CASTPMSGLYLEYF.